This is a list of T cell receptor beta chains from one sample in a study of persistence of HIV-infected CD4 T cells. TCRdb keeps only in-frame clones here, not all; method: immunoSEQ multiplex PCR. The sample has about 33,000 clones; 80% to 90% are singletons. These receptors lack a known antigen. The material sequenced was CD4+ T cells sorted from PBMCs after approximately 19-hour stimulation, taken from a patient who received antiretroviral therapy. The receptors were sampled from an adult man with HIV who was CMV-seropositive. Both conserved end residues are part of each CDR3. Fields, in order: J gene, CDR3 length, V gene, D gene, clone size, CDR3 DNA, CDR3 protein. A D gene is named only where the DNA matches it firmly. Not all rows give a size; the values are once, few, many and, for expanded clones, a class.

>TRBJ1-2|13|TRBV7-8|.|.
TGTGCCAGCAGCTTAGCAGAAGTCTATGGCTACACCTTC
CASSLAEVYGYTF
>TRBJ2-6|14|TRBV5-4|.|.
TGTGCCAGCAGCCGGGAATCTGGGGCCAACGTCCTGACTTTC
CASSRESGANVLTF
>TRBJ1-2|16|TRBV5-4|TRBD1|.
TGTGCCAGCAGCTTAACAGGGGGAAGTGAACGTTATGGCTACACCTTC
CASSLTGGSERYGYTF
>TRBJ1-3|13|TRBV5-1|.|.
TGCGCCAGCAGCTTGAGTGCTGGAAACACCATATATTTT
CASSLSAGNTIYF
>TRBJ1-1|14|TRBV6-5|TRBD1|.
TGTGCCAGCAGGGACAGGGGTTTGGACACTGAAGCTTTCTTT
CASRDRGLDTEAFF
>TRBJ2-7|15|TRBV5-6|TRBD1|.
TGTGCCAGCAGCGGTGGACAGGTATCGTGGTACGAGCAGTACTTC
CASSGGQVSWYEQYF
>TRBJ1-6|14|TRBV3-1/TRBV3-2|TRBD1|.
TGTGCCAGCAGCCAAGGGACAGGGCCTTCACCCCTCCACTTT
CASSQGTGPSPLHF
>TRBJ1-1|16|TRBV5-4|TRBD1|.
TGTGCCAGCAGCTTGTGGTCAGGGGGCCGGGACACTGAAGCTTTCTTT
CASSLWSGGRDTEAFF
>TRBJ1-5|14|TRBV19|.|once
TGTGCCAGTAGGGAGCTCTCGAGGGATCAGCCCCAGCATTTT
CASRELSRDQPQHF
>TRBJ1-1|14|TRBV2|.|.
TGTGCCAGCAGTGTTTGGGGCATGAACACTGAAGCTTTCTTT
CASSVWGMNTEAFF
>TRBJ2-6|16|TRBV7-2|.|.
TGTGCCAGCAGCCCCTTCGGCGGGTCTGGGGCCAACGTCCTGACTTTC
CASSPFGGSGANVLTF
>TRBJ1-2|15|TRBV4-1|TRBD1|.
TGCGCCAGCAGCCAAGCCCAGGGGGTCGGCTATGGCTACACCTTC
CASSQAQGVGYGYTF
>TRBJ1-2|12|TRBV19|.|.
TGTGCCAGTAGTGGACAGTTCTATGGCTACACCTTC
CASSGQFYGYTF
>TRBJ2-3|17|TRBV13|TRBD2|.
TGTGCCAGCAGCCAATCGCTAGCGGGGGGGGAATCAGATACGCAGTATTTT
CASSQSLAGGESDTQYF
>TRBJ2-7|12|TRBV10-3|.|.
TGTGCCATCAGTGAGAGAGAGAGGGAGCAGTACTTC
CAISEREREQYF
>TRBJ2-5|14|TRBV5-8|TRBD2|.
TGTGCCAGCAGCTTGGCGGGGGGGCGAGAGACCCAGTACTTC
CASSLAGGRETQYF
>TRBJ2-3|17|TRBV7-2|TRBD2|once
TGTGCCAGCAGCTTTGGACTAGCGGGGTCTTTGCGGGATACGCAGTATTTT
CASSFGLAGSLRDTQYF
>TRBJ1-2|11|TRBV30|.|.
TGTGCCTCTCAGGGAGACTATGGCTACACCTTC
CASQGDYGYTF
>TRBJ1-5|14|TRBV6-2/TRBV6-3|.|once
TGTGCCAGCAGTAAACAGGGCTTCAATCAGCCCCAGCATTTT
CASSKQGFNQPQHF
>TRBJ1-2|17|TRBV5-1|TRBD1|.
TGCGCCAGCAGCCAAGACAGGGCAGTAAGAAGGACCTATGGCTACACCTTC
CASSQDRAVRRTYGYTF
>TRBJ2-1|15|TRBV19|TRBD2|.
TGTGCCAGTAGTAAGGTAGCGGGGATGAACAATGAGCAGTTCTTC
CASSKVAGMNNEQFF
>TRBJ2-3|11|TRBV12-3/TRBV12-4|.|.
TGTGCCAGCAGTGCGACAGATACGCAGTATTTT
CASSATDTQYF
>TRBJ2-5|14|TRBV7-6|TRBD1|.
TGTGCCAGCAGCTTAGAGGACAGGGGAGAGACCCAGTACTTC
CASSLEDRGETQYF
>TRBJ1-1|11|TRBV29-1|.|.
TGCAGCGTTTACAGGGATACTGAAGCTTTCTTT
CSVYRDTEAFF
>TRBJ2-1|14|TRBV5-4|.|.
TGTGCCAGCACCTGGGGGGCGGGGGACAATGAGCAGTTCTTC
CASTWGAGDNEQFF
>TRBJ2-3|14|TRBV3-1/TRBV3-2|TRBD2|.
TGTGCCAGCAGCCAGACTAGCGGGGGGAATACGCAGTATTTT
CASSQTSGGNTQYF
>TRBJ2-7|16|TRBV7-2|TRBD2|.
TGTGCCAGCAGCCTAGGGACTAGAAGTCGAGGTGTCGAGCAGTACTTC
CASSLGTRSRGVEQYF
>TRBJ2-7|12|TRBV30|.|.
TGTGCCTGGAGTGGTCTAGGCTACGAGCAGTACTTC
CAWSGLGYEQYF
>TRBJ2-2|16|TRBV19|.|.
TGTGCCAGTAGTATAGGAAGGGGAATAGGCACCGGGGAGCTGTTTTTT
CASSIGRGIGTGELFF
>TRBJ2-3|14|TRBV6-6|.|.
TGTGCCAGCAGTTACTTGGACAGTCAAGATACGCAGTATTTT
CASSYLDSQDTQYF
>TRBJ1-2|15|TRBV5-6|.|.
TGTGCCAGCAGCTTTGGCAACAGGGCAGGGAATGGCTACACCTTC
CASSFGNRAGNGYTF
>TRBJ2-5|12|TRBV12-3/TRBV12-4|.|.
TGTGCCAGTGCGGCAGGTCAAGAGACCCAGTACTTC
CASAAGQETQYF
>TRBJ1-3|17|TRBV5-5|TRBD1|once
TGTGCCAGCAGCTTGGACCCGGGACAGGCCTCTGGAAACACCATATATTTT
CASSLDPGQASGNTIYF
>TRBJ2-3|14|TRBV5-4|.|.
TGTGCCAGCAGCTTGGAACTAGGAACAGATACGCAGTATTTT
CASSLELGTDTQYF
>TRBJ1-6|15|TRBV10-3|.|few
TGTGCCATCAGTGAGTCCTTGGCAGGGACGTCACCCCTCCACTTT
CAISESLAGTSPLHF
>TRBJ1-6|16|TRBV28|TRBD1|.
TGTGCCAGCATCCCCTCAGGGGGGACAGGGGGTTCACCCCTCCACTTT
CASIPSGGTGGSPLHF
>TRBJ2-3|18|TRBV7-2|TRBD2|once
TGTGCCAGCAGCGACGGGACTAGCGGGGGGCCTAGCACAGATACGCAGTATTTT
CASSDGTSGGPSTDTQYF
>TRBJ2-2|15|TRBV5-1|TRBD2|.
TGCGCCAGCAGCTTGGGACTAGCGGGGTCCGGGGAGCTGTTTTTT
CASSLGLAGSGELFF
>TRBJ2-2|15|TRBV7-2|TRBD2|.
TGTGCCAGCAGCTTGGCGGGAGTAAACACCGGGGAGCTGTTTTTT
CASSLAGVNTGELFF
>TRBJ1-2|14|TRBV7-2|.|once
TGTGCCAGCAGCTTCAACAGCTATAACTATGGCTACACCTTC
CASSFNSYNYGYTF
>TRBJ2-1|17|TRBV4-1|TRBD2|.
TGCGCCAGCACGAGGGGTGGACTAGCGGCTCTCGGGAATGAGCAGTTCTTC
CASTRGGLAALGNEQFF
>TRBJ1-5|14|TRBV6-5|TRBD1|.
TGTGCCAGCAGTTGGAACCGACAGGGACTGCCCCAGCATTTT
CASSWNRQGLPQHF
>TRBJ1-1|13|TRBV3-1/TRBV3-2|TRBD1|.
TGTGCCAGCAATACAGGGGGGAACACTGAAGCTTTCTTT
CASNTGGNTEAFF
>TRBJ1-1|12|TRBV6-5|.|.
TGTGCCAGCAGTTCCCTTAGCACTGAAGCTTTCTTT
CASSSLSTEAFF
>TRBJ2-7|16|TRBV30|.|.
TGTGCCTGGAGGGACCGGGACAAAGAACAGACCTACGAGCAGTACTTC
CAWRDRDKEQTYEQYF